This T cell receptor beta chain stems from a study of neurological immune-mediated disorders. One entry per CDR3 protein results from TCRdb running MiXCR on the 5' RACE reads. The sample yields approximately 89,000 distinct CDR3 sequences, approximately 13% seen once. Germline assignment: CDR1 WNHNN and CDR2 SYGVQD (reference sequence). The length of the CDR3 is 15 residues. As for time point: longitudinal time-point 2. The TCR was taken from a female donor with HTLV-1-associated myelopathy (HAM/TSP). Sequenced material: PBMCs. The J gene is TRBJ2-3, the V gene TRBV10-1, with D hard to call. Near its end, the DNA agrees better with TRBJ1-5, so the J call may be wrong. The CDR3 DNA follows: TGCGCCAGCAGCGCCGGGAATAACGCGGCAGATACGCAGCATTTT. Translated: CASSAGNNAADTQHF.